This T cell receptor (beta chain) was identified during a study of shared clonotypes between healthy human individuals. Study details: The donor pool was made up of two women and a few men aged 18 to 49.

Naive CD8 cells were CD45RO-negative, positively selected for CCR7, excluding terminally differentiated effector memory CD45RA+ cells. Overall study results and limits: Donor clonotype sharing was expected to depend on sequencing depth. Only blood samples were collected, and tissue repertoires likely differ. The low donor count limited represented genetic and exposure-history diversity.

The data were produced by immunoSEQ multiplex PCR, yet TCRdb's version contains in-frame clones alone and is incomplete. The sample consists of some 740,000 clones, roughly 92% of them appearing once. Germline CDR1 and CDR2: SGHKS and YYEKEE (reference sequence). The CDR3 consists of 14 residues. The junction had 5 bases not matched to a gene; V was cut back by 0 bases and J by 6 bases. In regard to this clone: The antigen is undetermined.

The chain uses TRBV5-5 and TRBJ1-1, with 7 bases fitting TRBD1. The receptor was derived from a man aged 25 to 40 in good health. What was sequenced was naive CD8+ T cells sorted from blood. CDR3 sequence reads: CASSLDTGAAEAFF. The CDR3 DNA reads as TGTGCCAGCAGCTTGGACACAGGGGCAGCTGAAGCTTTCTTT.